This T cell receptor beta chain is from a study of T-cell memory formation after mild COVID-19. Study-level results: Specificity for SARS-CoV-2 was not confirmed among the second-wave clones peaking on day 37. Of the contracting clones, CD4+ ones lay mainly in CM and EM, and CD8+ ones in EMRA.

The 5'RACE method, run with constant-segment primers, produced TCR alpha and TCR beta cDNA libraries (carrying sample barcodes and UMIs). MiXCR was run by TCRdb on the 5' RACE reads, yielding one entry per CDR3 protein. The sample includes about 310,000 distinct CDR3 sequences, 15% to 20% of them seen just once. The sample holds a few counts of this clonotype. What it binds is not known. With V trimmed by 4 bases and J by 7 bases, 9 bases remained unmatched. This CDR3 spans 16 amino acids. Germline CDR1 SGHRS, CDR2 YFSETQ. This sequence originates from a man younger than 35 who had mild COVID-19 (a few samples of this study predate the infection). Cell type and time point are not known. This chain joins TRBV5-1 and TRBJ1-6; 9 bases align to TRBD1. Specimen: PBMCs or a T cell subset sorted from them (not recorded which). The CDR3, as DNA: TGCGCCAGCAGCCCCGGGACAGGGCTAGCGAATTCACCCCTCCACTTT. Translated, it gives CASSPGTGLANSPLHF.